This TCR beta chain was captured in a study of CD8 T cells in Susac syndrome. Roughly 0.45 to 1 ug RNA was reverse transcribed with random hexamers. TCRdb re-called the immunoSEQ multiplex PCR reads through MiXCR, storing one row per CDR3 protein. The table includes around 110,000 distinct CDR3 sequences, roughly 94% detected once. Germline-derived CDR1 and CDR2 are SQVTM and ANQGSEA. The CDR3 covers 17 residues. Trimming took 2 bases from V and 3 from J, leaving 20 bases between them. The sequenced material came from CD8+ T cells from PBMCs. The V and J genes are TRBV29-1 and TRBJ2-1; possible D gene TRBD2, 5 bases. This TCR came from a human donor with Susac syndrome. The CDR3 nucleotides are TGCAGCGTTGAAAGTTTCCTCCAAGTCGGAGGCTACAATGAGCAGTTCTTC. Translation gives CSVESFLQVGGYNEQFF.